This TCR beta chain was sequenced for a study of cytomegalovirus exposure and HLA in healthy donors. Remarks on this clone: Antigen specificity is unknown.

Study-wide points: A later analysis, which compared TCR beta chains of equal frequency, found the HLA-associated ones more clonally expanded. For most TCR beta V segments, an earlier analysis put the productive rate at about 87% or about 30% of the time. As a later analysis revealed, most CMV-associated TCR beta chains appeared HLA-restricted.

PCR primers comprised 60 Vbeta and 13 Jbeta primers. Here immunoSEQ multiplex PCR was the method, and the copy in TCRdb shows in-frame clones only, minus some. The table lists about 160,000 clones, 80% of them singletons. Germline lookup yields CDR1 GTSNPN and CDR2 SVGIG (reference sequence). V was shortened by 2 bases and J by 2 bases, with 10 bases between the two germline ends. The CDR3 contains 14 residues. The TCR comes from a man between 18 and 35 years old in good health and CMV-seropositive. The sequenced sample consisted of PBMCs. The chain has TRBV30 and TRBJ1-3; D may be TRBD1 (5 bases). The CDR3 sequence: CAWSQGAPGNTIYF. The CDR3 DNA sequence: TGTGCCTGGAGTCAGGGTGCCCCTGGAAACACCATATATTTT.